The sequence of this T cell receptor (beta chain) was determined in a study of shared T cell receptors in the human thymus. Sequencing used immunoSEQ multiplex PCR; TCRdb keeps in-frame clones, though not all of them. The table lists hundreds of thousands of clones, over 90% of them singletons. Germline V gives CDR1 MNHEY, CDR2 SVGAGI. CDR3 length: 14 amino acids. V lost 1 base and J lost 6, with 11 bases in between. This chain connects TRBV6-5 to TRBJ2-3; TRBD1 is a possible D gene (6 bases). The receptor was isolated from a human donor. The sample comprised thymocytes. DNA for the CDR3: TGTGCCAGCAGTTACTACCGACAGGCTGATACGCAGTATTTT. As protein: CASSYYRQADTQYF.